The TCR beta chain under discussion was sequenced for a study of cytomegalovirus exposure and HLA in healthy donors. Study results and limitations: In an earlier analysis, most TCR beta V segments were productive about 90% or about 30% of the time. Most subjects had HLA-A and HLA-B alleles reportedly predicted accurately by TCR beta sequences.

Amplification used 60 Vbeta primers and 13 Jbeta primers. How the authors handled the data: Among the unique TCR beta chains that a later analysis counted, about 81 million in all, approximately 12 million were shared. Assay: immunoSEQ multiplex PCR; the TCRdb copy retains only in-frame clones and omits some. The V and J calls and clone size are taken from that table; D and trimming were inferred from the DNA. Counted here are about 25,000 clones, nearly 80% occurring once; the ten biggest clones make up approximately 5%. V was clipped by 2 bases and J by 7 bases, with 11 bases between them. The germline gives CDR1 MNHNS, CDR2 SASEGT. The CDR3 runs 13 residues. For this clone: The antigen remains unidentified.

The receptor was isolated from a male donor in good health and CMV-seronegative. V usage is TRBV6-1 and J usage is TRBJ1-2, with D hard to call. The specimen was PBMCs. The CDR3 DNA follows: TGTGCCAGCAGTGAACAGGCAGTTCTTGGCTACACCTTC. Protein sequence: CASSEQAVLGYTF.